This entry concerns a single T cell receptor beta chain. This clonotype was detected only a few times. Its cognate antigen has yet to be identified. Base qualities are not provided; no much larger clone lies one nucleotide away. This specimen comes from a study of CD8 T cells in ankylosing spondylitis (dated by TCRdb to 2017 to 2019). For context, the study as a whole: The study profiled T cell receptor beta repertoires in healthy donors and ankylosing spondylitis patients to find disease-linked TCR variants. Peripheral blood was sampled, and synovial fluid was additionally collected from ankylosing spondylitis patients. The whole study cohort included 108 healthy donors and 20 to 30 ankylosing spondylitis patients. Points the paper makes about the study in general: The disease-linked clones showed a CD8+ phenotype and occurred at relatively low frequencies in peripheral blood. The disease-linked clones were reported to be significantly enriched in matched synovial fluid samples from ankylosing spondylitis patients. A TCR beta motif made up of several highly homologous amino acid variants appeared to be characteristic of blood from ankylosing spondylitis patients. Some motif variants had previously been reported in the synovial fluid and blood of reactive arthritis patients, which suggests shared mechanisms of disease initiation.

Sequences MNHEY (CDR1) and SVGEGT (CDR2) are obtained from the germline V gene. Reading from cysteine to phenylalanine, the CDR3 counts 19 amino acids. Just the 57-base CDR3 DNA is kept, in frame starting at base 1. Trimming removed 3 bases from V and 0 bases from J, leaving 21 bases between the germline ends. The sequencing machine was an Illumina HiSeq 2500. Quantitative 5'-RACE with molecular barcodes was the method used to prepare the TCR beta libraries. Concerning the study's data processing: To identify disease-linked TCR variants, a new computational method was used, one built on a probabilistic model of VDJ rearrangement. Through fastp at Q25 and MiXCR, TCRdb rebuilt clones from the public reads, retaining in-frame beta chains. For every CDR3 protein sequence, its rows merge into one entry that carries the most common genes and DNA. Here the V and J calls rest on TCRdb's processing, not on the authors' analysis. In all, the sample holds approximately 300,000 distinct CDR3 sequences, and 6.5% to 10% of those were seen once. The ten largest account for more than 12% of the sample.

The origin of this receptor is a male donor with ankylosing spondylitis. Material for sequencing was blood, either unsorted or a sorted T cell fraction (not recorded which). The chain employs TRBV6-2 or TRBV6-3 and TRBJ2-4; D gene: possibly TRBD1, on 6 matching bases. CDR3 sequence: CASSYVSGTPELAKNIQYF. Here is the DNA: TGTGCCAGCAGTTATGTTTCCGGGACACCAGAACTAGCCAAAAACATTCAGTACTTC.